The clone carrying this T cell receptor beta chain appeared a few times. The target antigen is unknown. The data belong to a study of blood T cells in healthy people across ages. The study's findings and limits: A greater number of naive CD4+ cells and higher diversity distinguished long-lived donors from aged donors.

Germline-derived CDR1 and CDR2 are KGHSH and LQKENI. There are 17 residues in the CDR3. V gave up 3 bases and J gave up 4 bases, with 19 bases separating them. A sample-barcoded 5' primer and a J-beta primer mix were used in a second PCR of about 7 to 12 cycles. TCRdb reprocessed the 5' RACE reads via MiXCR and lists one record per CDR3 protein. The data contain about 1,800,000 distinct CDR3 sequences, over 25% of them singletons. The chain uses TRBV18 and TRBJ2-1; possible D gene TRBD2, 7 bases. The sequencing input was blood. The receptor was isolated from a woman in her twenties or thirties in good health. In DNA, the CDR3 is TGTGCCAGCTCACCGTATCCTGGCGGGGGCACTTACAATGAGCAGTTCTTC. It codes for CASSPYPGGGTYNEQFF. The full variable domain, completed using reference TRBV18 and TRBJ2-1, is NAGVMQNPRHLVRRRGQEARLRCSPMKGHSHVYWYRQLPEEGLKFMVYLQKENIIDESGMPKERFSAEFPKEGPSILRIQQVVRGDSAAYFCASSPYPGGGTYNEQFFGPGTRLTVL.